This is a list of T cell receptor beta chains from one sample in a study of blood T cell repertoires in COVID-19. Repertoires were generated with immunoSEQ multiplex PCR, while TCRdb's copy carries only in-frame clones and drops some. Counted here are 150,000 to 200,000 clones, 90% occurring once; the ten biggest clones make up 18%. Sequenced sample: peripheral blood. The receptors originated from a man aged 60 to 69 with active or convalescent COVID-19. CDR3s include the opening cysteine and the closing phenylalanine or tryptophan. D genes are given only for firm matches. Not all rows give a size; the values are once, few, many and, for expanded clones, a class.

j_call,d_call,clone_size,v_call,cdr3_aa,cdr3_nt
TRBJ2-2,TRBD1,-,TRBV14,CASSPRTGDTGELFF,TGTGCCAGCAGCCCCCGGACAGGGGACACCGGGGAGCTGTTTTTT
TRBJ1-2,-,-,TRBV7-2,CASSLAQGYGYTF,TGTGCCAGCAGCTTAGCACAGGGCTATGGCTACACCTTC
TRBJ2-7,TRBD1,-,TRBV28,CASSPRGQGAPKPGF,TGTGCCAGCAGTCCGCGCGGACAGGGGGCCCCCAAGCCGGGGTTC
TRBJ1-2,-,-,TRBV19,CASSKKNRDLGYGYTF,TGTGCCAGTAGTAAGAAAAACAGGGACCTCGGCTATGGCTACACCTTC
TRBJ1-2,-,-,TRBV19,CASSIMAETNYGYTF,TGTGCCAGTAGTATTATGGCGGAGACTAACTATGGCTACACCTTC
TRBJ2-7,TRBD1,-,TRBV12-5,CASGLVLGQGYYEQYF,TGTGCTAGTGGTTTGGTACTCGGACAGGGTTACTACGAGCAGTACTTC
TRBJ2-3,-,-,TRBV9,CASSVDGKSTDTQYF,TGTGCCAGCAGCGTAGACGGGAAAAGCACAGATACGCAGTATTTT
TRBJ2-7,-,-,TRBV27,CASSLVGAHYEQYF,TGTGCCAGCAGTTTGGTGGGGGCGCACTACGAGCAGTACTTC
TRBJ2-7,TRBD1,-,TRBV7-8,CASSPRGQGHEQYF,TGTGCCAGCAGCCCCAGGGGACAGGGCCACGAGCAGTACTTC
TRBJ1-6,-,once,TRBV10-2,CASRREALGNSPLHF,TGCGCCAGCAGGAGGGAAGCTTTGGGTAATTCACCCCTCCACTTT
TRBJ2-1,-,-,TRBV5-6,CASSLIGAYNEQFF,TGTGCCAGCAGCTTGATAGGGGCGTACAATGAGCAGTTCTTC